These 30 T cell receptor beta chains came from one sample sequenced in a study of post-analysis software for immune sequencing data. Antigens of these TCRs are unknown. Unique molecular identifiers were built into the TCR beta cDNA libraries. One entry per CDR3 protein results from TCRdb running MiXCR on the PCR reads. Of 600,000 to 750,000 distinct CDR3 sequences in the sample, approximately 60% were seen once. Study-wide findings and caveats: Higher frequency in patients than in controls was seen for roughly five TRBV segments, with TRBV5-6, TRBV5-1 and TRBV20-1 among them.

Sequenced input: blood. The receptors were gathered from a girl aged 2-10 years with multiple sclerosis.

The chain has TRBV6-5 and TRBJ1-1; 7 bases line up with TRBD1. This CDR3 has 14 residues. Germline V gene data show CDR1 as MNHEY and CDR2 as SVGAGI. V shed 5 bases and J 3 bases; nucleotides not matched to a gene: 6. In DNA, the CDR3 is TGTGCCAGCAGTGGGAGGGGGCGGTACACTGAAGCTTTCTTT. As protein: CASSGRGRYTEAFF.

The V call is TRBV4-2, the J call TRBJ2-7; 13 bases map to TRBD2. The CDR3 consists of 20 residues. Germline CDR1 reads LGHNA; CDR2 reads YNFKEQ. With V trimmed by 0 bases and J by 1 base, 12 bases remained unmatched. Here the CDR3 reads CASSQDRVTTSGRASYEQYF. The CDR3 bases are TGTGCCAGCAGCCAAGATCGGGTTACAACTAGCGGGAGGGCTTCCTACGAGCAGTACTTC.

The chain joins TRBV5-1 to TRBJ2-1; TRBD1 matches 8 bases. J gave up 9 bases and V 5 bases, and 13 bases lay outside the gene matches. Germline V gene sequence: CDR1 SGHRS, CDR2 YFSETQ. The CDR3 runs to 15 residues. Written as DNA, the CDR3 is TGCGCCAGCAGGATCGGGACAGGACACGCCGGTGAGCAGTTCTTC. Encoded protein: CASRIGTGHAGEQFF.

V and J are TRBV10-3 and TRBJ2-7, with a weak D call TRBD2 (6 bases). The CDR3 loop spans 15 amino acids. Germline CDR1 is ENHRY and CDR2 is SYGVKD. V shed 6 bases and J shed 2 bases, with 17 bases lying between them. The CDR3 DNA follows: TGTGCCATCAGAGATTCCGGGACGGGGGCCTACGAGCAGTACTTC. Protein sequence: CAIRDSGTGAYEQYF.

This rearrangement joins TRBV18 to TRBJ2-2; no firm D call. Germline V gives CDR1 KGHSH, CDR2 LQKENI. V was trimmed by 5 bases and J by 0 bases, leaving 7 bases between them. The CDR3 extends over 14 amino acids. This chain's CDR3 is CASSSDPNTGELFF. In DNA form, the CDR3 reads TGTGCCAGCTCATCGGACCCGAACACCGGGGAGCTGTTTTTT.

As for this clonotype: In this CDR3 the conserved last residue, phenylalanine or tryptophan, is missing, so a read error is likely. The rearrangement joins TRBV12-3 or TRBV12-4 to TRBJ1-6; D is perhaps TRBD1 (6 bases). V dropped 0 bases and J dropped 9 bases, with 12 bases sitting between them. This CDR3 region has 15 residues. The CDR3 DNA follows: TGTGCCAGCAGTTTAGCGGGTACAGGGCGTTCACCCCTCCACTCT. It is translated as CASSLAGTGRSPLHS.

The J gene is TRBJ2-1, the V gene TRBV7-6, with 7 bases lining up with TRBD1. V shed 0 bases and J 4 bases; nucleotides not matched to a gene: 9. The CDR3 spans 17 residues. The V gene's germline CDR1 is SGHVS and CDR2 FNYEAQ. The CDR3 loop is CASSLAWDRLVYNEQFF. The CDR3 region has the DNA TGTGCCAGCAGCTTAGCTTGGGACAGACTTGTATACAATGAGCAGTTCTTC.

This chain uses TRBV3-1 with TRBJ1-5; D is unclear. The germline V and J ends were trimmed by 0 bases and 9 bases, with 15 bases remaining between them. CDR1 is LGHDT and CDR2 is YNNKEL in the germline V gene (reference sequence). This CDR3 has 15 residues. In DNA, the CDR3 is TGTGCCAGCAGCCAAGATATAAAGGGTGGGAGGCCCCAGCATTTT. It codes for CASSQDIKGGRPQHF.

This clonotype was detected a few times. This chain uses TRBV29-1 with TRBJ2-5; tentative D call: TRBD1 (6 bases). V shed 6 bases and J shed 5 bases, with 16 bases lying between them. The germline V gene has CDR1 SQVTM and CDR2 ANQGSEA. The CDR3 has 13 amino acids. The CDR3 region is CSVGTQSGETQYF. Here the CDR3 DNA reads TGCAGCGTGGGGACACAGTCTGGGGAGACCCAGTACTTC.

The CDR3 loop is CASSLFRLTGRDEQYF. Here the CDR3 DNA reads TGTGCCAGCAGTTTATTCCGCCTGACAGGGAGGGACGAGCAGTACTTC. J is TRBJ2-7 and V is TRBV6-6; D tentatively fits TRBD1 or TRBD2 (7 bases each). Deletions cut 4 bases from V and 5 bases from J, with 21 bases between. Looked up from germline, CDR1 is MNHNY and CDR2 is SVGAGI (reference sequence). The CDR3 covers 16 residues.

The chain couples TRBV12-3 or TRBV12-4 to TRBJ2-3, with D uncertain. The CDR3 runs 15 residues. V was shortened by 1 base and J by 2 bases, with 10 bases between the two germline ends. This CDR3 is CASSLGDTHTDTQYF. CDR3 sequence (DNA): TGTGCCAGCAGTTTAGGAGACACCCACACAGATACGCAGTATTTT.

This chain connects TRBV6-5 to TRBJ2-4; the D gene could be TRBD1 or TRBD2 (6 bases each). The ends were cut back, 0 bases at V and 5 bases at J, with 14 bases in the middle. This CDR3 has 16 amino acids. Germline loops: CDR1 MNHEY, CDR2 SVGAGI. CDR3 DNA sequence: TGTGCCAGCAGTTACTCAACGGGGGCAGTGGAAAACATTCAGTACTTC. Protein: CASSYSTGAVENIQYF.

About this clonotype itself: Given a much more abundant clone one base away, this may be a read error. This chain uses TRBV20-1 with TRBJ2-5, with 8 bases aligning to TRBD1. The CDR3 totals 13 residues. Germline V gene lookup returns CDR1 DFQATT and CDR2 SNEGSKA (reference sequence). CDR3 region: CGAAGGTGETQYF. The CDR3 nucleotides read TGCGGTGCCGCAGGGGGCACGGGGGAGACCCAGTACTTC.

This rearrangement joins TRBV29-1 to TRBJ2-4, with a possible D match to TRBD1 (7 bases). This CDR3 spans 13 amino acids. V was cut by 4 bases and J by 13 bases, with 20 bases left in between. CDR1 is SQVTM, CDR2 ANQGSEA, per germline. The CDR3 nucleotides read TGCAGCGTTGGAGACAGGGAGACGGGAGAGCAGTACTTC. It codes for CSVGDRETGEQYF. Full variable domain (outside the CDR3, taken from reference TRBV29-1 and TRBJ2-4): SAVISQKPSRDICQRGTSLTIQCQVDSQVTMMFWYRQQPGQSLTLIATANQGSEATYESGFVIDKFPISRPNLTFSTLTVSNMSPEDSSIYLCSVGDRETGEQYFGAGTRLSVL.

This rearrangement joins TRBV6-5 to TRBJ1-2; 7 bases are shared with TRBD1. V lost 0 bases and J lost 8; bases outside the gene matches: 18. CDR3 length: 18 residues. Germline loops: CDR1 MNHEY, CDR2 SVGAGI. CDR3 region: CASSYSSPRRGGLYGYTF. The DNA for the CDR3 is TGTGCCAGCAGTTACTCGAGTCCTCGCAGGGGGGGGCTCTACGGCTACACCTTC.

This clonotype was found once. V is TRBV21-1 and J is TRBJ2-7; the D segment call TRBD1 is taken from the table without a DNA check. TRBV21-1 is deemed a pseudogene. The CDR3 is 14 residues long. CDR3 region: CASSLRAGVGEQYF. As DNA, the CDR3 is TGTGCCAGCAGCTTAAGGGCGGGTGTCGGCGAGCAGTACTTC.

CDR3 bases: TGTGCCAGCAGCCAGGAACAGGGGGCACCCTATAATTCACCCCTCCACTTT. It is translated as CASSQEQGAPYNSPLHF. The chain recombines TRBV3-1 with TRBJ1-6; 9 positions match TRBD1. V lost 3 bases to trimming and J lost 2 bases; unmatched junction nucleotides: 5. This CDR3 comprises 17 residues. CDR1 is LGHDT and CDR2 is YNNKEL in the germline V gene (reference sequence).

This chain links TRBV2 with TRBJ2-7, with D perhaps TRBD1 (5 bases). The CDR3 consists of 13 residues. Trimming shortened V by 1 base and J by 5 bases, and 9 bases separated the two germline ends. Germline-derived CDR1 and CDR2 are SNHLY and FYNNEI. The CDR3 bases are TGTGCCAGCAGTGAAGACAGGAGCCACGAGCAGTACTTC. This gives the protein CASSEDRSHEQYF.

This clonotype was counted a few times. The CDR3 loop is CASSPQYRLGRTDTQYF. The CDR3 DNA is TGTGCCAGCTCACCACAGTACAGGCTGGGGAGGACAGATACGCAGTATTTT. This rearrangement joins TRBV18 to TRBJ2-3, with D maybe TRBD2 (6 bases). CDR3 length equals 17 residues. Trimming took 1 base from V and 3 from J, leaving 17 bases between them. From germline, CDR1 is KGHSH and CDR2 LQKENI.

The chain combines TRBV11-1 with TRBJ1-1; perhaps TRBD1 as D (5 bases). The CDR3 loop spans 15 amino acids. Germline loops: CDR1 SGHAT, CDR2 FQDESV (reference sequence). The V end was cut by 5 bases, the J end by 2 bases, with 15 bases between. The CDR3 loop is CASSQGVGRNTEAFF. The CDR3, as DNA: TGTGCCAGCAGCCAAGGGGTAGGGCGAAACACTGAAGCTTTCTTT.

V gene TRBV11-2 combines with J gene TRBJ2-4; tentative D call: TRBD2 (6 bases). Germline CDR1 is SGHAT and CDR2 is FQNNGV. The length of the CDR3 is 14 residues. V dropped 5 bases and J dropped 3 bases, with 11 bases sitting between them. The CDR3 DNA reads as TGTGCCAGCAGCCCCCCCGGGGGCAAAAACATTCAGTACTTC. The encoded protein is CASSPPGGKNIQYF.

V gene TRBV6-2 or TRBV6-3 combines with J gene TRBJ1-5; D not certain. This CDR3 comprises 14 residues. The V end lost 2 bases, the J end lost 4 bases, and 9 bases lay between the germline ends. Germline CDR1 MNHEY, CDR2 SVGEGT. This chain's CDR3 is CASSYGRSNQPQHF. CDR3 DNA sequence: TGTGCCAGCAGTTACGGACGGAGTAATCAGCCCCAGCATTTT.

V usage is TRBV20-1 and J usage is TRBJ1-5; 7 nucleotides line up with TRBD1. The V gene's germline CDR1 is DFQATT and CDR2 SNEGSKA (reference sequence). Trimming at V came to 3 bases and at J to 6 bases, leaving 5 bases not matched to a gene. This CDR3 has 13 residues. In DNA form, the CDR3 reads TGCAGTGCTAGGACAGGGCAGGGTCAGCCCCAGCATTTT. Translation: CSARTGQGQPQHF.

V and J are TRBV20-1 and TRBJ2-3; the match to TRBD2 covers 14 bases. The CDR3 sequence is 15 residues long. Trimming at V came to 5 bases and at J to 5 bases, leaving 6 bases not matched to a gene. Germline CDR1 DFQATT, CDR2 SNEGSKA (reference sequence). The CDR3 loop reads CSASGLAGVVDTQYF. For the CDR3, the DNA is TGCAGTGCTTCGGGACTAGCGGGAGTTGTAGATACGCAGTATTTT.

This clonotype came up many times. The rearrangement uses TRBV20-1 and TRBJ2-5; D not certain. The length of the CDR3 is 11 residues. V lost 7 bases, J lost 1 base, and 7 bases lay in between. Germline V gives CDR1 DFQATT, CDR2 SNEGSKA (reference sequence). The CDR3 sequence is CSGGFQETQYF. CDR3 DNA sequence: TGCAGTGGGGGATTCCAAGAGACCCAGTACTTC.

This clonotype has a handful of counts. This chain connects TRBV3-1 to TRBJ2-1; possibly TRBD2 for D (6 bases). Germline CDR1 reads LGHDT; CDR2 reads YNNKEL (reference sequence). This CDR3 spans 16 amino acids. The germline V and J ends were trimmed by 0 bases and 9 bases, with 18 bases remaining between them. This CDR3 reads CASSQDLWEAPGEQFF. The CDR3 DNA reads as TGTGCCAGCAGCCAAGATCTGTGGGAGGCCCCTGGTGAGCAGTTCTTC.

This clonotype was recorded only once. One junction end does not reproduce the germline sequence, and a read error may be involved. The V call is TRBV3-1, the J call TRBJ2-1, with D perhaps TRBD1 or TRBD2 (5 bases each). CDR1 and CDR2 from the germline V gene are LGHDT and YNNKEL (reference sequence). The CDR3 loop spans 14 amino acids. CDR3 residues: CTSSQDPGRHEQFF. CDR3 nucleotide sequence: TGTACCAGCAGCCAAGACCCGGGACGGCATGAGCAGTTCTTC.

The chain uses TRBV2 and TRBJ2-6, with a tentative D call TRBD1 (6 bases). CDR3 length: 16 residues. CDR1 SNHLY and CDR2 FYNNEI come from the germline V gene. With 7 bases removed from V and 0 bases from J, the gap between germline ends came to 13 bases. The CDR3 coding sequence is TGTGCCAGCAACCGGGACAAATACTCTGGGGCCAACGTCCTGACTTTC. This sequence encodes CASNRDKYSGANVLTF.

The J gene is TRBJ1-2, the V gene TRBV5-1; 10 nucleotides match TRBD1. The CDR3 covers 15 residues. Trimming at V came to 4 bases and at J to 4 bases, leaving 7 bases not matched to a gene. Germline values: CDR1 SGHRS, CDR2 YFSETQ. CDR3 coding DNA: TGCGCCAGCAGCACATCCGGGACAGGGGTCTATGGCTACACCTTC. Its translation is CASSTSGTGVYGYTF.

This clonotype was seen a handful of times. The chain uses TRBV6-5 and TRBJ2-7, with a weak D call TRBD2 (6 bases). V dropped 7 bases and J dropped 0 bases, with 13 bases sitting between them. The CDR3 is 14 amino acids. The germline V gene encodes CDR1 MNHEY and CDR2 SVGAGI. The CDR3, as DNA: TGTGCCAGCAACCGGGACTGGAGCTCCTACGAGCAGTACTTC. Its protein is CASNRDWSSYEQYF.